This T cell receptor (beta chain) was captured by sequencing in a study of T cells after yellow fever vaccination. TCRdb re-derived calls from the 5' RACE reads in MiXCR, one entry per CDR3 protein. The sample lists about 340,000 distinct CDR3 sequences, over 8% occurring once. In the case of this clonotype: Its specificity is unknown.

V lost 5 bases and J 5 bases, leaving 9 bases between the germline ends. The germline V gene has CDR1 ENHRY and CDR2 SYGVKD. The CDR3 covers 12 residues. Study-level findings and limits: In FACS-sorted repertoires, abundant clonotypes from the bulk population could appear as contaminants. Post-booster repertoires contained most primary-vaccination clones again (roughly 96% CD4, 85% to 90% CD8).

The sequencing used PBMCs, collected on the day of the first yellow fever vaccination. This receptor was taken from a man aged 18 to 29 who received the YFV17D yellow fever vaccine. The genes are TRBV10-3 and TRBJ2-5; D remains ambiguous. The CDR3 sequence is CAISSSRETQYF. The CDR3, as DNA: TGTGCCATCAGTAGCAGTCGCGAGACCCAGTACTTC.